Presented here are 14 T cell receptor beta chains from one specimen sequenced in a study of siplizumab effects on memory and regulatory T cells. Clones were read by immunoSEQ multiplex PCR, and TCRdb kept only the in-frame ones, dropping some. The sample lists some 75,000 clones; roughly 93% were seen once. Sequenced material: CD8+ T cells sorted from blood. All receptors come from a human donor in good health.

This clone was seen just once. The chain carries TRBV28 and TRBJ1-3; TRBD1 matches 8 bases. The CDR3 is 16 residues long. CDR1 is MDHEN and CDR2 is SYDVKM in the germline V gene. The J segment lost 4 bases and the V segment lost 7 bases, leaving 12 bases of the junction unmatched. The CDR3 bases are TGTGCCAGCACCTATCGGCAGGGGGCGGAAGGAAACACCATATATTTT. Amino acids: CASTYRQGAEGNTIYF.

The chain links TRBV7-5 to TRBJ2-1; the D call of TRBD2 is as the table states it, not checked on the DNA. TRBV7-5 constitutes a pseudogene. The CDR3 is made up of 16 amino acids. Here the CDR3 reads CVRSLRLAGAENEQFF. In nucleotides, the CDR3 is TGTGTCAGAAGCTTACGCCTAGCGGGGGCCGAAAATGAGCAGTTCTTC.

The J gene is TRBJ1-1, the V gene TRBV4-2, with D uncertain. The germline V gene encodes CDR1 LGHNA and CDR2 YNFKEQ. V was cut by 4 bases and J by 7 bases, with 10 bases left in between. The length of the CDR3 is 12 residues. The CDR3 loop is CASSPPGIEAFF. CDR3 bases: TGTGCCAGCAGCCCCCCGGGAATTGAAGCTTTCTTT.

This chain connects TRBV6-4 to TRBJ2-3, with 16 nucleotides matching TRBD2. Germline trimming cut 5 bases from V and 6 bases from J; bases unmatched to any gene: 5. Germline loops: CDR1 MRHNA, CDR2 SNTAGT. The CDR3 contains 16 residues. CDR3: CASSPGLAGGPDTQYF. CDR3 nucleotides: TGTGCCAGCAGTCCGGGACTAGCGGGGGGGCCGGATACGCAGTATTTT.

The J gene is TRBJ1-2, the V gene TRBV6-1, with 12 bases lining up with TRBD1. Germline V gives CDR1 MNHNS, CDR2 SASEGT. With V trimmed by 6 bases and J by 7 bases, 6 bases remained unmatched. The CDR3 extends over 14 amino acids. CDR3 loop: CASRTGQGAGGYTF. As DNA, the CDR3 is TGTGCCAGCAGAACGGGACAGGGGGCGGGTGGCTACACCTTC.

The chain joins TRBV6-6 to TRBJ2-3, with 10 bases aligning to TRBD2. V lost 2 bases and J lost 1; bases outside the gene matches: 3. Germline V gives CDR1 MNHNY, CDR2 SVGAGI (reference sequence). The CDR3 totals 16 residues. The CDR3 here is CASSYTLAGGTDTQYF. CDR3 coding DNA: TGTGCCAGCAGTTACACCCTAGCGGGGGGCACAGATACGCAGTATTTT.

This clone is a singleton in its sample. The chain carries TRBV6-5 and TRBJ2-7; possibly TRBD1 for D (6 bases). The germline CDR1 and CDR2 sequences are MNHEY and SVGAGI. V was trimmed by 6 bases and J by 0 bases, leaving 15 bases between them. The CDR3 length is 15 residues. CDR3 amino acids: CASSPPGQVSYEQYF. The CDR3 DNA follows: TGTGCCAGCAGCCCCCCGGGACAAGTCTCCTACGAGCAGTACTTC.

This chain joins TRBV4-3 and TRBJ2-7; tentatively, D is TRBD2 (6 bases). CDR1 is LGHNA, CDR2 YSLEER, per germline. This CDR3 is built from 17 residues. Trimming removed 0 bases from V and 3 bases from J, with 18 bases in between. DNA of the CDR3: TGCGCCAGCAGCCAAGAGGGGGGACCAGGAGCCGTCTACGAGCAGTACTTC. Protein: CASSQEGGPGAVYEQYF.

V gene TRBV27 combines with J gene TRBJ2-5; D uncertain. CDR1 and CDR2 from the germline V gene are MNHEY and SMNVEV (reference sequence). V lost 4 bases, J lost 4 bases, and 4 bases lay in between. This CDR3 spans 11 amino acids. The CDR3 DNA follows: TGTGCCAGCAGTTACGGAGAGACCCAGTACTTC. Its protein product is CASSYGETQYF.

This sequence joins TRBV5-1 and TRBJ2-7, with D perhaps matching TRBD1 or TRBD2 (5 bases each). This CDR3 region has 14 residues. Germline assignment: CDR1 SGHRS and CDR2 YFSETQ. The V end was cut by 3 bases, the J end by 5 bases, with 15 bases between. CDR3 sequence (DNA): TGCGCCAGCAGCTCCGGGACGGGCTCTCACGAGCAGTACTTC. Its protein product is CASSSGTGSHEQYF.

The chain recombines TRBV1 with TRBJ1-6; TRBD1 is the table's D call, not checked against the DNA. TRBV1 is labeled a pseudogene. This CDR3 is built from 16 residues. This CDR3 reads CTSSHFGQGCYSPLHF. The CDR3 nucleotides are TGCACCAGCAGCCATTTCGGACAGGGATGTTATTCACCCCTCCACTTT.

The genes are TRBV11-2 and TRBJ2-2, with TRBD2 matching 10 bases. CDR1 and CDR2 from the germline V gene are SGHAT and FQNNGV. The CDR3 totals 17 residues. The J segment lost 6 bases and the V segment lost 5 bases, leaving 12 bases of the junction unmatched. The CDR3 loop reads CASSAGASGGASGELFF. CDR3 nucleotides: TGTGCCAGCAGCGCAGGGGCCAGCGGGGGGGCGTCCGGGGAGCTGTTTTTT.

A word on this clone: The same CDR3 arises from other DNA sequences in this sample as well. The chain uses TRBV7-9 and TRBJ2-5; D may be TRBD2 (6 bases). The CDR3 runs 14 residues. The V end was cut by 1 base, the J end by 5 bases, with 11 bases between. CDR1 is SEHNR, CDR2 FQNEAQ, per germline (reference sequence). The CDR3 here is CASSLVGGEETQYF. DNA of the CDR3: TGTGCCAGCAGCTTAGTCGGGGGTGAGGAGACCCAGTACTTC.

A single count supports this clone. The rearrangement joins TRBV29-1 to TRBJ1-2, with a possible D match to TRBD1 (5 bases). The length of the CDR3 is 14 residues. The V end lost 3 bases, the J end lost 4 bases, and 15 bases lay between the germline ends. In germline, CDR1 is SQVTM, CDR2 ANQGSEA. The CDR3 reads CSVDFSAGSYGYTF. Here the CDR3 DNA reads TGCAGCGTTGATTTTTCGGCAGGGAGCTATGGCTACACCTTC.